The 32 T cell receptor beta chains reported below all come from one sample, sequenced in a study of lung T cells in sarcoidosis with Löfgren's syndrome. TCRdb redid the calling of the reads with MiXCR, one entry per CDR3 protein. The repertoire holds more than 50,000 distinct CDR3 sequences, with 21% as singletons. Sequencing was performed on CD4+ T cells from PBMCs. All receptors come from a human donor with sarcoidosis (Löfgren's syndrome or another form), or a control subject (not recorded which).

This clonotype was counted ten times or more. The CDR3 sequence: CASSPGKGLNTEAFF. DNA of the CDR3: TGTGCCAGCAGCCCTGGGAAGGGGCTGAACACTGAAGCTTTCTTT. The V call is TRBV7-9, the J call TRBJ1-1; a weak D match, TRBD1 (5 bases). Trimming removed 5 bases from V and 0 bases from J, with 13 bases in between. The CDR3 totals 15 residues. Germline V gives CDR1 SEHNR, CDR2 FQNEAQ (reference sequence). The whole variable domain, filled in from reference TRBV7-9 and TRBJ1-1, reads DTGVSQNPRHKITKRGQNVTFRCDPISEHNRLYWYRQTLGQGPEFLTYFQNEAQLEKSRLLSDRFSAERPKGSFSTLEIQRTEQGDSAMYLCASSPGKGLNTEAFFGQGTRLTVV.

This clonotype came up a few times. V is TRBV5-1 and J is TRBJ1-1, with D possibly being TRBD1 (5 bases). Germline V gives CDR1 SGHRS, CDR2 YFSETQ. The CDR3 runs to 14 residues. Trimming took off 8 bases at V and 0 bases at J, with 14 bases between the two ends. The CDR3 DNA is TGCGCCAGTCTTCTGGGGGAGTTGAACACTGAAGCTTTCTTT. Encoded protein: CASLLGELNTEAFF.

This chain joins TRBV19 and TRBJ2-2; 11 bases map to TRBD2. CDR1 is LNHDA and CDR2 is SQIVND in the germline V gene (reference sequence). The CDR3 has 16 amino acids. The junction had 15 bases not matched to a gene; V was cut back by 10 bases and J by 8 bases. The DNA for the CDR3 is TGTGCCACAGGAACTAGCGGGAGTATTCTTGCTGGGGAGCTGTTTTTT. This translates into CATGTSGSILAGELFF. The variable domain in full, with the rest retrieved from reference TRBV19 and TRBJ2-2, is DGGITQSPKYLFRKEGQNVTLSCEQNLNHDAMYWYRQDPGQGLRLIYYSQIVNDFQKGDIAEGYSVSREKKESFPLTVTSAQKNPTAFYLCATGTSGSILAGELFFGEGSRLTVL.

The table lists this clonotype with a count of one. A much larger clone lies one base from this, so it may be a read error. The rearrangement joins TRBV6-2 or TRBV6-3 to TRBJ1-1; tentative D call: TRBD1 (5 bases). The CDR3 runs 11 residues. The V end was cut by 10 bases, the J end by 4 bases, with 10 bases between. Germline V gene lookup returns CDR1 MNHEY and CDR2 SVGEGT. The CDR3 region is CANTRGTEAFF. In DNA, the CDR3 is TGTGCCAACACGAGGGGCACTGAAGCTTTCTTT.

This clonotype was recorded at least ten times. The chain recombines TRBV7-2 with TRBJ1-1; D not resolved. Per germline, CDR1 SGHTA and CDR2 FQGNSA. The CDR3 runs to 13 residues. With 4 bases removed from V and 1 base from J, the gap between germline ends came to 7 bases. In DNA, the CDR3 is TGTGCCAGCAGCTCACAGAAGAACACTGAAGCTTTCTTT. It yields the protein CASSSQKNTEAFF.

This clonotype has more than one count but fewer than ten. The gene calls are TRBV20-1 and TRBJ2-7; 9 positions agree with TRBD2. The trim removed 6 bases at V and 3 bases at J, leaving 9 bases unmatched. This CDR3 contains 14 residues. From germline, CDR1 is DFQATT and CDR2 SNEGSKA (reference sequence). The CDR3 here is CSALGLAGFYEQYF. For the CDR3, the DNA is TGCAGTGCATTGGGACTAGCAGGCTTCTACGAGCAGTACTTC.

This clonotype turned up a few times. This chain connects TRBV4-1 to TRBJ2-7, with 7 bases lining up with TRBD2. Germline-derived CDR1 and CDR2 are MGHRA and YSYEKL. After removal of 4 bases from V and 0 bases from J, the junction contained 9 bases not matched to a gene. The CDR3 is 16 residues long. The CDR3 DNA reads TGCGCCAGCAGCCTTACTAGCGACTCCTCCTCCTACGAGCAGTACTTC. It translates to CASSLTSDSSSYEQYF.

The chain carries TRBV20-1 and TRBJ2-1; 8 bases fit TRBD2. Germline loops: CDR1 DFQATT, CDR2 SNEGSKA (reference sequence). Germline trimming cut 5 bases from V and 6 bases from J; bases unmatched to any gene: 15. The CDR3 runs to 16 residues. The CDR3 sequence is CSAEQPGTSFLNEQFF. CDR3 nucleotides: TGCAGTGCTGAACAACCAGGGACTAGTTTTCTCAATGAGCAGTTCTTC.

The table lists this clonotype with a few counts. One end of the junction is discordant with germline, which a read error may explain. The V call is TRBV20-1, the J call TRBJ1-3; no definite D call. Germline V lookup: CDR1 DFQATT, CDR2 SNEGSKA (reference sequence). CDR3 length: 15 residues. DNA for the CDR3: TGCAGTACTAGGACCAGGATCTCGGCTGGAAACACCATATATTTT. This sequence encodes CSTRTRISAGNTIYF.

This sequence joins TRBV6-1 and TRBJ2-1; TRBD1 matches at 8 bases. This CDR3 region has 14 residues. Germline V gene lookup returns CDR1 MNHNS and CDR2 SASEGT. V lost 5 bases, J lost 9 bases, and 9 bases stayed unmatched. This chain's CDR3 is CASSTRQGLFEQFF. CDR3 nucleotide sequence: TGTGCCAGCAGTACCCGACAGGGGTTGTTTGAGCAGTTCTTC.

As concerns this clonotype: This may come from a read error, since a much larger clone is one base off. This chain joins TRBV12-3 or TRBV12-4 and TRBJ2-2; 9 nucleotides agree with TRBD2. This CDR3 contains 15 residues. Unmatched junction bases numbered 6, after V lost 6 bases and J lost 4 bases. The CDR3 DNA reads TGTGCCAGCAGGATTAGCGGGAGCCGCACCGGGGAGCTGTTTTTT. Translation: CASRISGSRTGELFF.

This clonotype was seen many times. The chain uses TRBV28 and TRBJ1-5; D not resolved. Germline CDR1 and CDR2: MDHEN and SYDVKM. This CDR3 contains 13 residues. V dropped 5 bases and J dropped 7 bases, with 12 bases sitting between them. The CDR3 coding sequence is TGTGCCAGCAGTCCCCCAGCGGGGCAGCCCCAGCATTTT. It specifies CASSPPAGQPQHF. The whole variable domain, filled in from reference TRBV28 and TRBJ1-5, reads DVKVTQSSRYLVKRTGEKVFLECVQDMDHENMFWYRQDPGLGLRLIYFSYDVKMKEKGDIPEGYSVSREKKERFSLILESASTNQTSMYLCASSPPAGQPQHFGDGTRLSIL.

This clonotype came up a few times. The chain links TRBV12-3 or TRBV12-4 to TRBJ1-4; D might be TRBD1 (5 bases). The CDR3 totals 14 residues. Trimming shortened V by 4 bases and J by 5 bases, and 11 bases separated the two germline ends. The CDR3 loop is CASSSGVLNEKLFF. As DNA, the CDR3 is TGTGCCAGCAGTTCGGGGGTGTTGAATGAAAAACTGTTTTTT.

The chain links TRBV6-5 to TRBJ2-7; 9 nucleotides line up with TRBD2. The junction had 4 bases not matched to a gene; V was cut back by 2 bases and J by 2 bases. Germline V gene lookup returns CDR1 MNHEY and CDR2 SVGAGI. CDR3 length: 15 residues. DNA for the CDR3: TGTGCCAGCAGTTACGGGATAGCGGGAGCCTACGAGCAGTACTTC. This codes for CASSYGIAGAYEQYF.

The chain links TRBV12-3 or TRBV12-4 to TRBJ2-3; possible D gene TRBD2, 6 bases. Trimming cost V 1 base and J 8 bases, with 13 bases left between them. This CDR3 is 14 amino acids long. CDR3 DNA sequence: TGTGCCAGCAGTTTAGGGACCCGGGGAGGTACGCAGTATTTT. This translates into CASSLGTRGGTQYF.

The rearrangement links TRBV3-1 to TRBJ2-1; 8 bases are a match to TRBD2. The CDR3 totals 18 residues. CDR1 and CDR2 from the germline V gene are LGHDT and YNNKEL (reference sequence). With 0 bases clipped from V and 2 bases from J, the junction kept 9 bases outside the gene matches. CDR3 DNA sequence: TGTGCCAGCAGCCAAGAAACGGGACTAGTCCAAGCCTACAATGAGCAGTTCTTC. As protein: CASSQETGLVQAYNEQFF.

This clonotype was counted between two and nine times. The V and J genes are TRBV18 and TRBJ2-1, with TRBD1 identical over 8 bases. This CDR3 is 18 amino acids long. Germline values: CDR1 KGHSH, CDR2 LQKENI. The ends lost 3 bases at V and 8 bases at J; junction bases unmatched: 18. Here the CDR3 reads CASSPGLGSGQGLDEQFF. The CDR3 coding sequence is TGTGCCAGCTCACCGGGTCTGGGAAGCGGACAGGGCCTGGATGAGCAGTTCTTC. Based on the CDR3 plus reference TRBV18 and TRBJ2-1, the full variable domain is NAGVMQNPRHLVRRRGQEARLRCSPMKGHSHVYWYRQLPEEGLKFMVYLQKENIIDESGMPKERFSAEFPKEGPSILRIQQVVRGDSAAYFCASSPGLGSGQGLDEQFFGPGTRLTVL.

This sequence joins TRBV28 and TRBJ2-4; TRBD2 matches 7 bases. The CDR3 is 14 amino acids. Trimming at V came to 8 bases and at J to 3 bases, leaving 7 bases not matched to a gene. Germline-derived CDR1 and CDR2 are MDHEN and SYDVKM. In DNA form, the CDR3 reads TGTGCCAGCGGGGGGGGTTGGGGCAAAAACATTCAGTACTTC. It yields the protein CASGGGWGKNIQYF.

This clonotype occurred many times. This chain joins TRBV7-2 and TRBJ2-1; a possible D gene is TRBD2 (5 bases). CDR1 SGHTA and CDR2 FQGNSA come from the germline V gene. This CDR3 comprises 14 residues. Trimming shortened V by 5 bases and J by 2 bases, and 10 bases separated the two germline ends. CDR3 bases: TGTGCCAGCAGCGCAGGACTGACCTACAATGAGCAGTTCTTC. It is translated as CASSAGLTYNEQFF.

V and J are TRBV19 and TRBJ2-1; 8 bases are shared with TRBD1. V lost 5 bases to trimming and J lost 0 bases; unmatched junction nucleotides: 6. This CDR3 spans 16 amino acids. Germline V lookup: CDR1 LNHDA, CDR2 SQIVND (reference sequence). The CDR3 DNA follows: TGTGCCAGTAGTCGATATACAGGGGGCTCCTACAATGAGCAGTTCTTC. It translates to CASSRYTGGSYNEQFF.

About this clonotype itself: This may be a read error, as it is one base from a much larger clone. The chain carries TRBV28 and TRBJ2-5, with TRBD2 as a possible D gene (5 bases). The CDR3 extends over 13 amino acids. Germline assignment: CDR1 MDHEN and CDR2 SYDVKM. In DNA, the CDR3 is TGTGCCAGCAGTTTGGCTGGAGGAGAGACCCGGTACTTC. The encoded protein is CASSLAGGETRYF.

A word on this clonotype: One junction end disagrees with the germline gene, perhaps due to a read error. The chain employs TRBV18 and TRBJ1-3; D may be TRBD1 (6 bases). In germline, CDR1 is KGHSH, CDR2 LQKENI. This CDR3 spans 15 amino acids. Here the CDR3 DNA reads TGTGCCAGATCACCACAGGACAGCTCTGGAAACACCATATATTTT. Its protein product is CARSPQDSSGNTIYF.

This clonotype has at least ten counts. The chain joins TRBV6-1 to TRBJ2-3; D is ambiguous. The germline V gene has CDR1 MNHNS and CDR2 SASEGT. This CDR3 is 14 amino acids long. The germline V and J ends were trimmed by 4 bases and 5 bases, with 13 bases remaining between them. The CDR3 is CASSGPITGDTQYF. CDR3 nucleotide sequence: TGTGCCAGCAGTGGTCCGATTACCGGAGATACGCAGTATTTT.

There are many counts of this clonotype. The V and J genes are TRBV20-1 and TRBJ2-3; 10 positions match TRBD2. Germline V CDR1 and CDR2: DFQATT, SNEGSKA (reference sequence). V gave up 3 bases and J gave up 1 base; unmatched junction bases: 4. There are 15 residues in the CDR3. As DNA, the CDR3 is TGCAGTGCTAGCCCCCTAGCGGGGGGCACAGATACGCAGTATTTT. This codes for CSASPLAGGTDTQYF.

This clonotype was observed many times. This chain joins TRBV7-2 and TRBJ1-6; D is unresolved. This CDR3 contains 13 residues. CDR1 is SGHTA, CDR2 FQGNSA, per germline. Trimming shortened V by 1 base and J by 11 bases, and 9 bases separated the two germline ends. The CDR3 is CASSLEMRTPLHF. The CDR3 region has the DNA TGTGCCAGCAGCTTAGAAATGAGGACACCCCTCCACTTT.

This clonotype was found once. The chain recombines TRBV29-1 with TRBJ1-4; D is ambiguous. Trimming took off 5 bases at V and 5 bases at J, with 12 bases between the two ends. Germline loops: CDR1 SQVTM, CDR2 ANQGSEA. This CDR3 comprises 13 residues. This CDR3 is CSVPMGLNEKLFF. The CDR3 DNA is TGCAGCGTTCCGATGGGTTTGAATGAAAAACTGTTTTTT. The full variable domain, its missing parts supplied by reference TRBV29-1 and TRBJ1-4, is SAVISQKPSRDICQRGTSLTIQCQVDSQVTMMFWYRQQPGQSLTLIATANQGSEATYESGFVIDKFPISRPNLTFSTLTVSNMSPEDSSIYLCSVPMGLNEKLFFGSGTQLSVL.

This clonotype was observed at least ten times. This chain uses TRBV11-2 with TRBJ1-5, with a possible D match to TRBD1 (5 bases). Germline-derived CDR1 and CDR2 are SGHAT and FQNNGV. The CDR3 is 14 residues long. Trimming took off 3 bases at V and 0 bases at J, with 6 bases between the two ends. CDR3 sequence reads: CASSLTDSNQPQHF. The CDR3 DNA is TGTGCCAGCAGCTTGACAGATAGCAATCAGCCCCAGCATTTT.

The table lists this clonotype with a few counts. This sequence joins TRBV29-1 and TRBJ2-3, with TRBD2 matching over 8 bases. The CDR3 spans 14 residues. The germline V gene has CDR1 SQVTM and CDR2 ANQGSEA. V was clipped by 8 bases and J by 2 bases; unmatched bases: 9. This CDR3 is CSSVLAALTDTQYF. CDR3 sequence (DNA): TGCAGCTCCGTACTAGCGGCTCTCACAGATACGCAGTATTTT.

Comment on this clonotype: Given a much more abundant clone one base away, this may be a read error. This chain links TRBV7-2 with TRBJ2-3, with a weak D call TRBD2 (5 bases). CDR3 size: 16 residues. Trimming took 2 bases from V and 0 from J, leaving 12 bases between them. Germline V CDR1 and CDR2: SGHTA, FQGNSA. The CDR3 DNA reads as TGTGCCAGCAGCTTAATAGGCGGGCCAAGCACAGATACGCAGTATTTT. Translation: CASSLIGGPSTDTQYF.

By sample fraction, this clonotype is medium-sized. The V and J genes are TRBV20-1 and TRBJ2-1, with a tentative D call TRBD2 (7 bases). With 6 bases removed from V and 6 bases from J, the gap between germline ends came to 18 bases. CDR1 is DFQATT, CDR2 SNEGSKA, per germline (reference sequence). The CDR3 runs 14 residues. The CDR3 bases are TGCAGTGCCCAGTCGGGCGGGGGCTTCAATGAGCAGTTCTTC. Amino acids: CSAQSGGGFNEQFF.

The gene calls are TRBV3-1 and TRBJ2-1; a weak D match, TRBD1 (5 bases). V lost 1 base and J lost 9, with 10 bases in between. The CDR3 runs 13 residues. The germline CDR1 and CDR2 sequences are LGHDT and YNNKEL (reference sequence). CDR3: CASSQARGGEQFF. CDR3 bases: TGTGCCAGCAGCCAAGCTAGGGGCGGTGAGCAGTTCTTC.

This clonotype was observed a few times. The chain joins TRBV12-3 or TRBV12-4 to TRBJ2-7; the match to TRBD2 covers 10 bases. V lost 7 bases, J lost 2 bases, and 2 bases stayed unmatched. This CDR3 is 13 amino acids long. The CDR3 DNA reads TGTGCCAGCACCGGGACTAGCGCCTACGAGCAGTACTTC. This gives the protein CASTGTSAYEQYF.